Below are 10 T cell receptor beta chains sequenced from a single sample in a study of T-cell reconstitution after alpha-beta-depleted transplantation in children. Unique molecular identifiers were built into the TCRbeta library. TCRdb analysed the PCR reads with MiXCR anew, one entry per CDR3 protein. Among 97,000 or so distinct CDR3 sequences, around 5.9% were seen once, and the ten largest hold 6% to 7%. The sample here was PBMCs, mostly from graft donor cells, taken 60 days after TCRalphabeta/CD19-depleted stem cell transplant. These receptors all come from a female patient between 2 and 15 years old who had a stem cell transplant for Fanconi anemia, so the T cells may come from the graft donor.

This clonotype was seen at least ten times. This rearrangement joins TRBV28 to TRBJ2-1; D is unresolved. V lost 9 bases, J lost 9 bases, and 15 bases lay in between. CDR1 and CDR2 (germline): MDHEN, SYDVKM. The CDR3 runs 12 residues. The chain's CDR3 is CASSPPRREQFF. DNA for the CDR3: TGTGCCAGTAGCCCCCCAAGACGTGAGCAGTTCTTC.

This clonotype was observed at least ten times. The CDR3 DNA follows: TGTGCCAGCAGCCAATGGAGCGCCGGGGAGCTGTTTTTT. Translated: CASSQWSAGELFF. This rearrangement joins TRBV4-2 to TRBJ2-2; no reliable D call. Germline V gives CDR1 LGHNA, CDR2 YNFKEQ. The germline V and J ends were trimmed by 2 bases and 6 bases, with 7 bases remaining between them. The CDR3 extends over 13 amino acids.

This clonotype was counted many times. J is TRBJ2-2 and V is TRBV28, with 7 bases identical to TRBD1. This CDR3 spans 17 amino acids. The trim removed 4 bases at V and 3 bases at J, leaving 11 bases unmatched. CDR1 and CDR2 (germline): MDHEN, SYDVKM. CDR3 coding DNA: TGTGCCAGCAGTTCAACAGAGGGGGCGCGGTACACCGGGGAGCTGTTTTTT. As protein: CASSSTEGARYTGELFF.

This clonotype was counted ten times or more. The chain couples TRBV5-1 to TRBJ2-3; the D is unclear. The V end was cut by 0 bases, the J end by 6 bases, with 8 bases between. Germline CDR1 and CDR2: SGHRS and YFSETQ. The CDR3 is 13 residues long. The CDR3 sequence: CASSLGVGDTQYF. Written as DNA, the CDR3 is TGCGCCAGCAGCTTGGGGGTCGGGGATACGCAGTATTTT.

This clonotype was found many times. The V call is TRBV20-1, the J call TRBJ2-1; D is uncertain. The germline V and J ends were trimmed by 3 bases and 5 bases, with 8 bases remaining between them. Germline loops: CDR1 DFQATT, CDR2 SNEGSKA (reference sequence). This CDR3 is built from 12 residues. The CDR3 DNA reads TGCAGTGCTAGGACTTTACACAATGAGCAGTTCTTC. Amino acid sequence: CSARTLHNEQFF.

This clonotype was counted at least ten times. The chain has TRBV20-1 and TRBJ2-7; tentatively, D is TRBD1 (6 bases). The CDR3 has 14 amino acids. Trimming removed 0 bases from V and 3 bases from J, with 12 bases in between. Germline V CDR1 and CDR2: DFQATT, SNEGSKA (reference sequence). The CDR3 loop reads CSARDPAGVYEQYF. The CDR3 DNA reads as TGCAGTGCTAGAGATCCCGCAGGGGTCTACGAGCAGTACTTC.

The sample holds a few counts of this clonotype. The chain uses TRBV7-3 and TRBJ2-5; possibly TRBD1 for D (6 bases). Deletions cut 11 bases from V and 4 bases from J, with 20 bases between. Germline-derived CDR1 and CDR2 are SGHTA and FQGTGA. The CDR3 contains 14 residues. The CDR3 region is CAPPPDSPSETQYF. CDR3 DNA: TGTGCCCCTCCGCCGGACAGTCCGTCAGAGACCCAGTACTTC.

This clonotype was seen ten or more times. The chain carries TRBV12-3 or TRBV12-4 and TRBJ2-3, with TRBD2 matching 8 bases. The CDR3 totals 15 residues. V shed 6 bases and J 2 bases; nucleotides not matched to a gene: 7. CDR3 nucleotide sequence: TGTGCCAGCAGCCGAACTAGCGGTATCACAGATACGCAGTATTTT. Translation: CASSRTSGITDTQYF.

Many counts were recorded for this clonotype. The rearrangement joins TRBV20-1 to TRBJ2-2; no definite D call. In germline, CDR1 is DFQATT, CDR2 SNEGSKA (reference sequence). V was trimmed by 0 bases and J by 2 bases, leaving 7 bases between them. The CDR3 is 14 amino acids. For the CDR3, the DNA is TGCAGTGCTAGAGATGACCTTAACACCGGGGAGCTGTTTTTT. Its protein product is CSARDDLNTGELFF.

This clonotype was seen at least ten times. This chain joins TRBV20-1 and TRBJ2-7; D is unclear. Per germline, CDR1 DFQATT and CDR2 SNEGSKA (reference sequence). V was pared by 3 bases and J by 4 bases, with 10 bases between. The CDR3 spans 12 residues. The CDR3 nucleotides read TGCAGTGCTAGCAGTGGGTTGTACGAGCAGTACTTC. It encodes CSASSGLYEQYF.